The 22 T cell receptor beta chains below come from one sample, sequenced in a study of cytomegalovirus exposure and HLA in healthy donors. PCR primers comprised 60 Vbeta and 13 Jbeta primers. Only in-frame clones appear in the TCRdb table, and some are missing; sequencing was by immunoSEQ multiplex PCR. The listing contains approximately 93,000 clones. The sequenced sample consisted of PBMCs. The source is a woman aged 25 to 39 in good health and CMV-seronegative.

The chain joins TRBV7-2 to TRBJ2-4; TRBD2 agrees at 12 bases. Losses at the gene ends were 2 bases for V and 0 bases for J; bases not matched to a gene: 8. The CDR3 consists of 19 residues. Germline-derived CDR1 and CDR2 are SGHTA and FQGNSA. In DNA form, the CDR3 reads TGTGCCAGCAGCTTATTCGCTAGCGGGGGGGTCGTAGCCAAAAACATTCAGTACTTC. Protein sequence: CASSLFASGGVVAKNIQYF.

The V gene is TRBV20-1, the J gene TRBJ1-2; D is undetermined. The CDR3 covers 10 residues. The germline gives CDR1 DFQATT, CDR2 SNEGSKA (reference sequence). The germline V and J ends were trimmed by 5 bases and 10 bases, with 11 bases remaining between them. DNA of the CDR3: TGCAGTGCTCTAGGTGGTAACTACACCTTC. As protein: CSALGGNYTF.

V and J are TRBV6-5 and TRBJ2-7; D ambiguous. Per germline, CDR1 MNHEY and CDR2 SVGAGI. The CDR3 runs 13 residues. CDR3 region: CASRPTATYEQYF. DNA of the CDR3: TGTGCATCCAGACCAACAGCTACCTACGAGCAGTACTTC.

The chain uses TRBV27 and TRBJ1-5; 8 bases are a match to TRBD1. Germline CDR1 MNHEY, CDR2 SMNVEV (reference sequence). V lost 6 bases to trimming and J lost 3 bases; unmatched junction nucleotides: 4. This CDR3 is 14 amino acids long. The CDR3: CASRGQGHNQPQHF. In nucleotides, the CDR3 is TGTGCCAGCAGAGGACAGGGCCACAATCAGCCCCAGCATTTT.

CDR3 protein: CASSDEGTSGTYEQYF. Written as DNA, the CDR3 is TGTGCCAGCAGCGACGAAGGGACTAGCGGGACCTACGAGCAGTACTTC. The chain employs TRBV9 and TRBJ2-7, with 13 positions matching TRBD2. Germline-derived CDR1 and CDR2 are SGDLS and YYNGEE. V gave up 3 bases and J gave up 2 bases; unmatched junction bases: 5. The CDR3 loop spans 16 amino acids.

The DNA for the CDR3 is TGTGCCAGCACTCTCCCAAGGGGGCCCCAGCATTTT. Encoded protein: CASTLPRGPQHF. The rearrangement links TRBV28 to TRBJ1-5; possible D gene TRBD1, 5 bases. With 7 bases removed from V and 9 bases from J, the gap between germline ends came to 13 bases. Germline V gene data show CDR1 as MDHEN and CDR2 as SYDVKM. The CDR3 is 12 amino acids.

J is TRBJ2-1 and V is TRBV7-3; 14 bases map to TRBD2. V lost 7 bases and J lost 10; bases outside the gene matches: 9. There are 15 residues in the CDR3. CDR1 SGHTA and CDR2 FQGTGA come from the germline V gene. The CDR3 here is CASTLGLAGVGEQFF. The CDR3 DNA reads TGTGCCAGCACCTTGGGACTAGCGGGAGTCGGGGAGCAGTTCTTC.

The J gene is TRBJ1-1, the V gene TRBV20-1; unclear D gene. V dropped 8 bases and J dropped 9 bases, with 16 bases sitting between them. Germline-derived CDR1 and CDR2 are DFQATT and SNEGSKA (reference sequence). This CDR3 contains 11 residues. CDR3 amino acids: CSSGRTQKAFF. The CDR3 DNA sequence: TGCAGTTCTGGACGGACTCAGAAAGCTTTCTTT.

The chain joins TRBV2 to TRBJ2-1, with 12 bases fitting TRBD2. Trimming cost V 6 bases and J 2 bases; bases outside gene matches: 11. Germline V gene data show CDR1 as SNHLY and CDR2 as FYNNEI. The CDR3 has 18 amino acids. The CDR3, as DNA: TGTGCCAGCAGGCCGACTAGCGGGGGCCCCGGGACCTACAATGAGCAGTTCTTC. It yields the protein CASRPTSGGPGTYNEQFF.

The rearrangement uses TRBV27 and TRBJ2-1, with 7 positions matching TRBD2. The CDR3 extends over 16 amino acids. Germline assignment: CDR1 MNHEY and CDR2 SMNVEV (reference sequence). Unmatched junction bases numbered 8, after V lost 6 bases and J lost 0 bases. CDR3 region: CASSDLRGSSYNEQFF. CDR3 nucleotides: TGTGCCAGCAGCGATTTACGCGGGAGCTCCTACAATGAGCAGTTCTTC.

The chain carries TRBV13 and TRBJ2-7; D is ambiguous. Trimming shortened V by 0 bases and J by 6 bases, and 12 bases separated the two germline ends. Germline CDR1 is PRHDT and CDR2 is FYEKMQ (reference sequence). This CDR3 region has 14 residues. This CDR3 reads CASSLGYEAFEQYF. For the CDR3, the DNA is TGTGCCAGCAGCTTAGGGTACGAGGCGTTCGAGCAGTACTTC.

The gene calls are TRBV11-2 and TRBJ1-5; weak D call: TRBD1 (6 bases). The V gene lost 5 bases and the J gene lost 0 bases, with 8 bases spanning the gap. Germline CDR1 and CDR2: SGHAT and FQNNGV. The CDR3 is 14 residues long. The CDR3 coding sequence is TGTGCCAGCAGCCAGGGGAGTAGCAATCAGCCCCAGCATTTT. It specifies CASSQGSSNQPQHF.

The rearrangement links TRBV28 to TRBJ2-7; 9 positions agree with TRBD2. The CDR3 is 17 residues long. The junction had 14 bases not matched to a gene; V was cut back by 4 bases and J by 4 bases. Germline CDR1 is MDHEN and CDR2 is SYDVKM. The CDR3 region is CASSSSVAGEEEYEQYF. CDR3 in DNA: TGTGCCAGCAGTTCCTCCGTAGCGGGAGAAGAAGAGTACGAGCAGTACTTC.

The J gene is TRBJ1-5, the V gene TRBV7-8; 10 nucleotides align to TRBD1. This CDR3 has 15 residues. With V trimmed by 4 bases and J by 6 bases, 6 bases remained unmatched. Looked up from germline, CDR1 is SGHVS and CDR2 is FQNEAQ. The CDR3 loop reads CASSSGQGDIQPQHF. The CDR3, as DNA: TGTGCCAGCAGCTCCGGACAGGGGGACATTCAGCCCCAGCATTTT.

The CDR3 sequence is CASSPLSVPLGYTF. The CDR3 DNA reads TGTGCCAGCAGCCCCCTCTCAGTCCCTCTCGGCTACACCTTC. The V gene is TRBV28, the J gene TRBJ1-2; no definite D call. V was clipped by 6 bases and J by 8 bases, with 19 bases between them. The CDR3 sequence is 14 residues long. Per germline, CDR1 MDHEN and CDR2 SYDVKM.

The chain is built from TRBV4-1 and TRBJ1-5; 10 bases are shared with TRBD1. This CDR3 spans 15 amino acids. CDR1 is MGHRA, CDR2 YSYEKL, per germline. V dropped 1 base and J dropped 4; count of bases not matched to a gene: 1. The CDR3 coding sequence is TGCGCCAGCAGCCAAGGGACAGGGGGGAATCAGCCCCAGCATTTT. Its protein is CASSQGTGGNQPQHF.

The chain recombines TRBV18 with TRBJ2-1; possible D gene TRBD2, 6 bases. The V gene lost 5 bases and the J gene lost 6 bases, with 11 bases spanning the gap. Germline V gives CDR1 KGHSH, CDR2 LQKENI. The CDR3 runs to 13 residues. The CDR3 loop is CASSSTSLNEQFF. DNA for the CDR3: TGTGCCAGCTCATCTACTAGCCTCAATGAGCAGTTCTTC.

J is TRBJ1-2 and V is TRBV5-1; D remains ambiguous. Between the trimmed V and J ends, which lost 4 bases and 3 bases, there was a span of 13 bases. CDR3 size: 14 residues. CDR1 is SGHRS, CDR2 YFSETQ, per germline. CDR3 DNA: TGCGCCAGCAGCCCCGTTGAGGCGGACTATGGCTACACCTTC. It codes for CASSPVEADYGYTF. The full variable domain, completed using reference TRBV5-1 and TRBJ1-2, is KAGVTQTPRYLIKTRGQQVTLSCSPISGHRSVSWYQQTPGQGLQFLFEYFSETQRNKGNFPGRFSGRQFSNSRSEMNVSTLELGDSALYLCASSPVEADYGYTFGSGTRLTVV.

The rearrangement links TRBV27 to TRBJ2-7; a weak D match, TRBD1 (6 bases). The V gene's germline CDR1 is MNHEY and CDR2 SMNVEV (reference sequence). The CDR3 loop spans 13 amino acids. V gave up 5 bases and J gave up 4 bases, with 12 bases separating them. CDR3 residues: CASSIQGRYEQYF. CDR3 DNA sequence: TGTGCCAGCAGTATACAGGGCCGGTACGAGCAGTACTTC.

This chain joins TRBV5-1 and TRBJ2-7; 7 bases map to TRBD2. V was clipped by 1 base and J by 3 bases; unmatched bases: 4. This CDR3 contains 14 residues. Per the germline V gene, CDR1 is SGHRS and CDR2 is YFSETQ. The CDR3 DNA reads TGCGCCAGCAGCTTGTCGACGGGAGGCTACGAGCAGTACTTC. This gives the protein CASSLSTGGYEQYF.

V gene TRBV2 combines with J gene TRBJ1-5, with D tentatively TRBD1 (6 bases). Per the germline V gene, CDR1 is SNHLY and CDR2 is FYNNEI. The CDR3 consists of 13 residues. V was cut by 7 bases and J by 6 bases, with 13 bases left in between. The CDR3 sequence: CASTQQGSQPQHF. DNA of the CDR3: TGTGCCAGCACCCAACAGGGAAGTCAGCCCCAGCATTTT. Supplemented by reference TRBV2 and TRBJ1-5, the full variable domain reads EPEVTQTPSHQVTQMGQEVILRCVPISNHLYFYWYRQILGQKVEFLVSFYNNEISEKSEIFDDQFSVERPDGSNFTLKIRSTKLEDSAMYFCASTQQGSQPQHFGDGTRLSIL.

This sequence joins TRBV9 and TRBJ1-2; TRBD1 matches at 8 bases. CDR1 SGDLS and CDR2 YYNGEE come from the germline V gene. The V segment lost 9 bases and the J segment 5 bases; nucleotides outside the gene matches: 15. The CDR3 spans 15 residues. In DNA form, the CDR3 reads TGTGCCACAATCCCCCTCGAACAGGGGGGGTATGGCTACACCTTC. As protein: CATIPLEQGGYGYTF.